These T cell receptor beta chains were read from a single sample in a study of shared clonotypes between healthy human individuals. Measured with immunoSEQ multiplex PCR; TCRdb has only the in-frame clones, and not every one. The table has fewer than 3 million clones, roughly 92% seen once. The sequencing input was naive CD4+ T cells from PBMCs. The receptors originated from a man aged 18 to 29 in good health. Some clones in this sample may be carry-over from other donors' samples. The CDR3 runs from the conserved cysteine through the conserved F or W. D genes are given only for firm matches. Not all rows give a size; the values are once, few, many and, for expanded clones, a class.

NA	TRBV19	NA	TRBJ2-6	TGTGCCAGTAGCAAAAGTTACTCTGGGGCCAACGTCCTGACTTTC	CASSKSYSGANVLTF
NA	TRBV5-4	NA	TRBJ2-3	TGTGCCAGCAGCTTGGCCGGACAGAGAAGAACCATGCAGTATTTT	CASSLAGQRRTMQYF
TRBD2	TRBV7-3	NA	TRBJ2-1	TGTGCCAGCAAGACGGGGGGTAGCTCCTACAATGAGCAGTTCTTC	CASKTGGSSYNEQFF
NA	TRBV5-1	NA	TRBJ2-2	TGCGCCAGCAGCAAACCGGGACCGCAGAACACCGGGGAGCTGTTTTTT	CASSKPGPQNTGELFF
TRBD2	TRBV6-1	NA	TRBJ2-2	TGTGCCAGCGGGGTCGCGGGACTAGTTACCGGGGAGCTGTTTTTT	CASGVAGLVTGELFF
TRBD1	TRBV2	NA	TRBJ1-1	TGTGCCAGCCGAGGCCGGACAGGGCGGAACACTGAAGCTTTCTTT	CASRGRTGRNTEAFF
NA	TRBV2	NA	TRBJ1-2	TGTGCCAGGGGGACGGATAACTATGGCTACACCTTC	CARGTDNYGYTF
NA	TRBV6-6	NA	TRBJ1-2	TGTGCCAGCAGTTTCTTCCGTTTGGGAGACTATGGCTACACCTTC	CASSFFRLGDYGYTF
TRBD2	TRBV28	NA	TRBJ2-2	TGTGCCAGCAGTTTTAGCGGGAGGTGGGCCGGGGAGCTGTTTTTT	CASSFSGRWAGELFF
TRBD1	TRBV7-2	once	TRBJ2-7	TGTGCCAGCAGAACAGTCGGGTGGGACAGGGGGCGAGGGTCCTACGAGCAGTACTTC	CASRTVGWDRGRGSYEQYF
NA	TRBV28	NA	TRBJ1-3	TGTGCCAGCACTTGGACAGACCTAAGAGGAAACACCATATATTTT	CASTWTDLRGNTIYF
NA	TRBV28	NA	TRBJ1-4	TGTGCCAGCAGTTTCCTCCAGGGGAAGTGGGCTAATGAAAAACTGTTTTTT	CASSFLQGKWANEKLFF
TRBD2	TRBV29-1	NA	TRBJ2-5	TGCAGCGTTGAGACTAGCGGGAACCGTCAAGAGACCCAGTACTTC	CSVETSGNRQETQYF
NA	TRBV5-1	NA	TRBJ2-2	TGCGCCAGCAGCTTGTCGGGATCAGCCGGGGAGCTGTTTTTT	CASSLSGSAGELFF
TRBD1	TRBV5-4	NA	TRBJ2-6	TGTGCCAGCAGCTACAGACAGGGGGCGGTTACTGGGGCCAACGTCCTGACTTTC	CASSYRQGAVTGANVLTF
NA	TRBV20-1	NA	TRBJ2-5	TGCAGTGCTAGAGTCGAGACCCAGTACTTC	CSARVETQYF
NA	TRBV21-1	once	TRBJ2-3	TGTGCCACCGCGCCCTGGACTAGCGGGAGAACAGATACGCAGTATTTT	CATAPWTSGRTDTQYF
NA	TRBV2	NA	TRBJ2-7	TGTGCCAGCAGGGTAGAGGGGGTTACCTACGAGCAGTACTTC	CASRVEGVTYEQYF
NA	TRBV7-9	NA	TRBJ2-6	TGTGCCAGCAGCTCCCCAGCAGGAGGTGGGGCCAACGTCCTGACTTTC	CASSSPAGGGANVLTF
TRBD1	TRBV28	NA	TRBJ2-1	TGTGCCAGCAGTTTACTAGGGACAGGGGGCGGGGAGCAGTTCTTC	CASSLLGTGGGEQFF
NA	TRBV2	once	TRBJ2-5	TGTGCCAGCAGTGAGGGGGGCAGGGGCCGTCGGGAGACCCAGTACTTC	CASSEGGRGRRETQYF
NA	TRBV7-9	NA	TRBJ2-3	TGTGCCAGCAGCCCTCGCAGGACGAGCACAGATACGCAGTATTTT	CASSPRRTSTDTQYF
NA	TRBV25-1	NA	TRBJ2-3	TGTGCCAGCAGCGACCTTAGGGCCCGAGCAGATACGCAGTATTTT	CASSDLRARADTQYF
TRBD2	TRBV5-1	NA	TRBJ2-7	TGCGCCAGCAGCCCTAGAGGGACTAGCGGGGGGTCGTACGAGCAGTACTTC	CASSPRGTSGGSYEQYF
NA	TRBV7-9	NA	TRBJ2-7	TGTGCCAGCAGCTCTATGACAGGTTCCTACGAGCAGTACTTC	CASSSMTGSYEQYF
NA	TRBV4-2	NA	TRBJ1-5	TGTGCCAGCAGCCAAGATGTCGGAACCAATCAGCCCCAGCATTTT	CASSQDVGTNQPQHF
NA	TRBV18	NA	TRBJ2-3	TGTGCCAGCTCCCCGCTCGATAGCACAGATACGCAGTATTTT	CASSPLDSTDTQYF
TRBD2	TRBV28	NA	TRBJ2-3	TGTGCCAGCAGTTTAACGGCGGGAGGCTGGGATACGCAGTATTTT	CASSLTAGGWDTQYF
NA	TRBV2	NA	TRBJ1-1	TGTGCCAGCAGTCCCCTTACGGGTTTGTCTAAAGCTTTCTTT	CASSPLTGLSKAFF
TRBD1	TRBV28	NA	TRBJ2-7	TGTGCCAGCAGTTCACCGGGACAGATAACCTACGAGCAGTACTTC	CASSSPGQITYEQYF
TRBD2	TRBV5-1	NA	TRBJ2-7	TGCGCCAGCAGCATACTAGCGGGAGGGCGCAGGGACGAGCAGTACTTC	CASSILAGGRRDEQYF
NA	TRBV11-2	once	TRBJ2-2	TGTGCCAGCAGCGGGACAGGTGGACGTATCGGGAGGACCGGGGAGCTGTTTTTT	CASSGTGGRIGRTGELFF